What follows describes a single TCR beta chain. No antigen is known for it. The sample originates from a study of blood T cells in healthy people across ages. Study details: T cells yielded about one barcoded beta molecule per two cells through template switching.

Trimming shortened V by 6 bases and J by 4 bases, and 10 bases separated the two germline ends. Germline V gene data show CDR1 as MNHEY and CDR2 as SVGAGI. The CDR3 loop spans 13 amino acids. Study-wide points: Long-lived donors had more naive CD4+ cells and higher diversity than aged donors. Older individuals had lower TCR beta diversity per million T cells (the decline was roughly linear).

For the second PCR, which ran for 7 to 11 cycles, a sample-barcoded 5' primer and a J-beta primer mix were used. Each sample provided no less than 2.5 million CDR3-containing paired-end reads. TCRdb reprocessed the 5' RACE reads via MiXCR and lists one record per CDR3 protein. The top ten clones hold more than 20% of a sample with some 1.8 million distinct CDR3 sequences, 35% to 50% of them seen once. The source of this sequence is a human donor in good health. The rearrangement joins TRBV6-5 to TRBJ2-1; D uncertain. Sequences were obtained from blood. CDR3 protein: CASSSKIYNEQFF. The DNA of the CDR3 is TGTGCCAGCAGCTCAAAAATTTACAATGAGCAGTTCTTC.